A single sample is the source of the 11 T cell receptor beta chains below, sequenced in a study of CD8 T cells in ankylosing spondylitis. No antigens are known for them. In TCRdb, the 5' RACE reads were re-called with MiXCR into one record per CDR3 protein. The sample holds 330,000 or so distinct CDR3 sequences; roughly 8% are singletons and the top ten take 13% to 15%. Study-wide points: Characteristic, it appeared, of ankylosing spondylitis blood was a TCR beta motif of about eight highly homologous variants.

The sequencing input was blood, either unsorted or a sorted T cell fraction (not recorded which). The receptors stem from a male donor with ankylosing spondylitis.

This clonotype was seen a few times. This chain uses TRBV4-1 with TRBJ1-1; weak D call: TRBD1 (5 bases). Trimming pared 4 bases from V and 7 bases from J, leaving 13 bases between. Germline assignment: CDR1 MGHRA and CDR2 YSYEKL. The CDR3 is 13 residues long. CDR3 protein: CASSPGTDLEAFF. DNA for the CDR3: TGCGCCAGCAGCCCCGGGACTGACCTTGAAGCTTTCTTT.

This clonotype was detected many times. V is TRBV29-1 and J is TRBJ2-7; a weak D match, TRBD2 (6 bases). The CDR3 length is 13 residues. V dropped 4 bases and J dropped 2 bases, with 12 bases sitting between them. The germline CDR1 and CDR2 sequences are SQVTM and ANQGSEA. The CDR3: CSVGEAGPYEQYF. The CDR3 coding sequence is TGCAGCGTTGGAGAGGCGGGACCCTACGAGCAGTACTTC.

The V call is TRBV28, the J call TRBJ2-7, with D possibly matching TRBD2 (6 bases). CDR1 and CDR2 from the germline V gene are MDHEN and SYDVKM. The CDR3 loop spans 15 amino acids. V lost 3 bases, J lost 3 bases, and 15 bases lay in between. CDR3 loop: CASSFGDSLNYEQYF. The CDR3, as DNA: TGTGCCAGCAGTTTCGGGGACTCATTAAACTACGAGCAGTACTTC. The variable domain in full, completed from reference TRBV28 and TRBJ2-7, reads DVKVTQSSRYLVKRTGEKVFLECVQDMDHENMFWYRQDPGLGLRLIYFSYDVKMKEKGDIPEGYSVSREKKERFSLILESASTNQTSMYLCASSFGDSLNYEQYFGPGTRLTVT.

This clonotype was detected ten times or more. The chain combines TRBV12-3 or TRBV12-4 with TRBJ2-2; D uncertain. This CDR3 comprises 15 residues. The ends were cut back, 5 bases at V and 1 base at J, with 11 bases in the middle. In nucleotides, the CDR3 is TGTGCCAGCAGTCCCAACCAGGTGAACACCGGGGAGCTGTTTTTT. It codes for CASSPNQVNTGELFF.

The gene calls are TRBV25-1 and TRBJ1-4; D not resolved. The germline V and J ends were trimmed by 3 bases and 5 bases, with 10 bases remaining between them. Germline V gene lookup returns CDR1 MGHDK and CDR2 SYGVNS. This CDR3 comprises 14 residues. CDR3 in amino acids: CASSEGAGNEKLFF. The CDR3 DNA is TGTGCCAGCAGTGAGGGCGCCGGAAATGAAAAACTGTTTTTT. Full variable domain (outside the CDR3, taken from reference TRBV25-1 and TRBJ1-4): EADIYQTPRYLVIGTGKKITLECSQTMGHDKMYWYQQDPGMELHLIHYSYGVNSTEKGDLSSESTVSRIRTEHFPLTLESARPSHTSQYLCASSEGAGNEKLFFGSGTQLSVL.

The chain employs TRBV7-9 and TRBJ1-2; D remains unclear. The germline V and J ends were trimmed by 0 bases and 3 bases, with 8 bases remaining between them. The CDR3 extends over 14 amino acids. From germline, CDR1 is SEHNR and CDR2 FQNEAQ (reference sequence). The CDR3 nucleotides read TGTGCCAGCAGCTTAGCGCAGTCAGACTATGGCTACACCTTC. It yields the protein CASSLAQSDYGYTF.

This clonotype occurred a few times. The J gene is TRBJ2-2, the V gene TRBV20-1; D is unclear. The CDR3 spans 14 residues. The V gene's germline CDR1 is DFQATT and CDR2 SNEGSKA (reference sequence). V was cut by 3 bases and J by 2 bases, with 10 bases left in between. CDR3 region: CSARNIENTGELFF. CDR3 DNA sequence: TGCAGTGCTAGGAACATCGAAAACACCGGGGAGCTGTTTTTT.

The rearrangement links TRBV27 to TRBJ2-7, with 8 positions matching TRBD2. V shed 5 bases and J 4 bases; nucleotides not matched to a gene: 10. Looked up from germline, CDR1 is MNHEY and CDR2 is SMNVEV (reference sequence). The CDR3 extends over 15 amino acids. CDR3 loop: CASSNTPGGGYEQYF. The CDR3 DNA reads as TGTGCCAGCAGTAATACCCCCGGGGGGGGGTACGAGCAGTACTTC.

This clonotype was seen only a few times. The chain links TRBV25-1 to TRBJ2-7; TRBD1 is a possible D gene (6 bases). V lost 4 bases and J 3 bases, leaving 13 bases between the germline ends. This CDR3 spans 14 amino acids. Germline values: CDR1 MGHDK, CDR2 SYGVNS. The CDR3 spells CASSAKLQGYEQYF. As DNA, the CDR3 is TGTGCCAGCAGTGCGAAATTACAGGGCTACGAGCAGTACTTC.

This clonotype was seen at least ten times. The chain employs TRBV3-1 and TRBJ2-5; D call uncertain. This CDR3 comprises 15 residues. The germline V gene encodes CDR1 LGHDT and CDR2 YNNKEL (reference sequence). Trimming stripped 4 bases from V and 4 bases from J, with 16 bases between. Here the CDR3 DNA reads TGTGCCAGCAGCCCCACCTCGTCTGACGGAGAGACCCAGTACTTC. Encoded protein: CASSPTSSDGETQYF.

This clonotype occurred many times. J is TRBJ2-3 and V is TRBV2; TRBD2 might be the D (6 bases). Trimming took off 8 bases at V and 3 bases at J, with 15 bases between the two ends. CDR3 length: 14 amino acids. Germline CDR1 is SNHLY and CDR2 is FYNNEI. The CDR3 sequence is CASERRDETDTQYF. In DNA form, the CDR3 reads TGTGCCAGCGAAAGGAGGGATGAAACAGATACGCAGTATTTT.